This TCR beta chain was sequenced during a study of persistence of HIV-infected CD4 T cells. Study-wide points: TCRbeta richness was lower in CMV- and Gag-responding cells than in anti-CD3/anti-CD28-responding cells.

The stimulus was an HIV-1 Gag 15-mer peptide pool, approximately 0.93 ug/peptide/mL. Sorting selected CD4+ T cells upregulating both CD40 ligand and CD69. CD4+ T cell counts exceeded 400 cells/uL; CMV serology was positive. In the case of this clone: Its antigen is not identified.

V shed 1 base, J shed 4 bases, and the junction held 3 bases outside the gene matches. CDR1 is MGHRA, CDR2 YSYEKL, per germline. This CDR3 has 14 amino acids. The libraries were made with immunoSEQ version 4 in survey mode. Profiled with immunoSEQ multiplex PCR; TCRdb holds only in-frame clones, not every one. The sample gives roughly 9,200 clones, approximately 81% of which show up once; about 2% is in the top ten. This TCR was sampled from an adult woman with HIV who was CMV-seropositive. The source material was CD4+ T cells sorted from PBMCs after roughly 17-hour stimulation, sampled from a patient who received antiretroviral therapy. V and J are TRBV4-1 and TRBJ2-5; 7 bases are shared with TRBD2. The CDR3 reads CASSQGGGRETQYF. CDR3 DNA sequence: TGCGCCAGCAGCCAAGGGGGCGGGAGAGAGACCCAGTACTTC.